This T cell receptor beta chain was found in a study of shared clonotypes between healthy human individuals. V lost 2 bases and J 0 bases, leaving 8 bases between the germline ends. The germline V gene has CDR1 MNHEY and CDR2 SMNVEV (reference sequence). The CDR3 has 15 residues. A note on this clone: Its antigen is as yet unknown.

Repertoires were generated with immunoSEQ multiplex PCR, while TCRdb's copy carries only in-frame clones and drops some. The sample shows 1.6 million or so clones, roughly 98.5% of them seen only once. Whole-study results and caveats: Tissues were not sampled, only blood, and their repertoires likely differ. Among several donors, roughly 5% of naive CD4 clonotypes were found in common.

This receptor was obtained from a man aged 30 to 39 in good health. V gene TRBV27 combines with J gene TRBJ1-5; D might be TRBD1 (6 bases). The sequenced sample was naive CD4+ T cells sorted from blood. Regarding subset: CD45RA+ positively selected. The DNA of the CDR3 is TGTGCCAGCAGTTTAGGACAGAATAGCAATCAGCCCCAGCATTTT. It encodes CASSLGQNSNQPQHF.